Below, 22 T cell receptor beta chains from the same sample are listed, as sequenced in a study of blood T cell repertoires in COVID-19. This table comes from immunoSEQ multiplex PCR, and its TCRdb copy is limited to in-frame clones, with some not included. Among about 77,000 clones listed, under 95% were seen once. Material for sequencing was peripheral blood. Receptor source: an elderly woman with active or convalescent COVID-19.

This rearrangement joins TRBV23-1 to TRBJ2-3; D is uncertain. TRBV23-1 is reported as an ORF; its role is uncertain. V dropped 3 bases and J dropped 0 bases, with 13 bases sitting between them. The CDR3 runs 16 residues. CDR3 DNA: TGCGCCAGCAGTCAGCGGATCCTTACTAGCACAGATACGCAGTATTTT. This codes for CASSQRILTSTDTQYF.

The chain uses TRBV5-1 and TRBJ2-2; maybe TRBD1 (6 bases). Germline CDR1 and CDR2: SGHRS and YFSETQ. Trimming cost V 0 bases and J 2 bases, with 8 bases left between them. The CDR3 is 15 residues long. The CDR3 region has the DNA TGCGCCAGCAGCTTGGTCAGGGGTAACACCGGGGAGCTGTTTTTT. The encoded protein is CASSLVRGNTGELFF.

The CDR3 region is CASSLMVPGRDEQYF. The CDR3 DNA sequence: TGCGCCAGCAGCTTGATGGTGCCGGGGAGGGACGAGCAGTACTTC. The chain recombines TRBV5-1 with TRBJ2-7; 7 bases map to TRBD2. The V gene end was trimmed by 1 base and the J gene end by 5 bases; junction bases not matched to a gene: 9. Per the germline V gene, CDR1 is SGHRS and CDR2 is YFSETQ. There are 15 residues in the CDR3.

The CDR3 bases are TGCGCCAGCAGCCAAGACCCCGGGACTAGCGGGGGGGCATCCTACAATGAGCAGTTCTTC. Translated: CASSQDPGTSGGASYNEQFF. The gene calls are TRBV4-1 and TRBJ2-1; 16 bases agree with TRBD2. V lost 0 bases to trimming and J lost 1 base; unmatched junction nucleotides: 6. Looked up from germline, CDR1 is MGHRA and CDR2 is YSYEKL. The CDR3 is 20 residues long.

In this sample, this clone turned up once. J is TRBJ1-5 and V is TRBV27; a possible D gene is TRBD1 (6 bases). The germline gives CDR1 MNHEY, CDR2 SMNVEV (reference sequence). V was trimmed by 2 bases and J by 5 bases, leaving 10 bases between them. The CDR3 totals 14 residues. CDR3 coding DNA: TGTGCCAGCAGTTTACGGGGGGCCTATCAGCCCCAGCATTTT. As protein: CASSLRGAYQPQHF.

The V gene is TRBV18, the J gene TRBJ2-7; D perhaps matches TRBD2 (7 bases). Per germline, CDR1 KGHSH and CDR2 LQKENI. The CDR3 loop spans 14 amino acids. Trimming stripped 2 bases from V and 6 bases from J, with 14 bases between. The chain's CDR3 is CASSPERGAAEQYF. The DNA of the CDR3 is TGTGCCAGCTCACCAGAACGGGGGGCCGCCGAGCAGTACTTC. Looking up the rest from reference TRBV18 and TRBJ2-7 gives the full variable domain: NAGVMQNPRHLVRRRGQEARLRCSPMKGHSHVYWYRQLPEEGLKFMVYLQKENIIDESGMPKERFSAEFPKEGPSILRIQQVVRGDSAAYFCASSPERGAAEQYFGPGTRLTVT.

The chain recombines TRBV5-4 with TRBJ2-2; D possibly corresponds to TRBD1 (6 bases). Trimming removed 3 bases from V and 10 bases from J, with 13 bases in between. The CDR3 runs 13 residues. CDR1 is SGHNT, CDR2 YYREEE, per germline (reference sequence). CDR3 loop: CASSSPDSTELFF. CDR3 sequence (DNA): TGTGCCAGCAGCTCCCCGGACAGTACGGAGCTGTTTTTT.

The chain links TRBV5-1 to TRBJ1-3; no reliable D call. Per germline, CDR1 SGHRS and CDR2 YFSETQ. The V gene lost 0 bases and the J gene lost 0 bases, with 13 bases spanning the gap. The CDR3 loop spans 17 amino acids. The CDR3 nucleotides read TGCGCCAGCAGCTTGGCCGAGGGAGCCCTCTCTGGAAACACCATATATTTT. Encoded protein: CASSLAEGALSGNTIYF.

The chain employs TRBV5-3 and TRBJ1-4; D ambiguous. TRBV5-3 is sorted into the ORF group, with uncertain function. Trimming shortened V by 7 bases and J by 8 bases, and 12 bases separated the two germline ends. This CDR3 contains 12 residues. The CDR3 nucleotides read TGTGCCAGAGGCCGCCGGGAGGAAAAACTGTTTTTT. Protein product: CARGRREEKLFF.

The chain uses TRBV18 and TRBJ2-3; 8 nucleotides line up with TRBD2. The trim removed 3 bases at V and 1 base at J, leaving 6 bases unmatched. Per the germline V gene, CDR1 is KGHSH and CDR2 is LQKENI. The CDR3 has 16 residues. In DNA form, the CDR3 reads TGTGCCAGCTCACCCCCGGCGCGGGGGGGCACAGATACGCAGTATTTT. Translation: CASSPPARGGTDTQYF.

The gene calls are TRBV4-1 and TRBJ1-3; D gene uncertain. Germline lookup yields CDR1 MGHRA and CDR2 YSYEKL. The V and J ends lost 4 bases and 3 bases respectively, with 10 bases between them. This CDR3 comprises 14 residues. CDR3 DNA sequence: TGCGCCAGCAGCCCCCTCTCGAGTGGAAACACCATATATTTT. Its protein is CASSPLSSGNTIYF.

This chain links TRBV28 with TRBJ2-1; D possibly corresponds to TRBD2 (6 bases). Trimming took off 5 bases at V and 7 bases at J, with 18 bases between the two ends. The CDR3 contains 15 residues. Germline CDR1 MDHEN, CDR2 SYDVKM. The CDR3 protein is CASSPPLRGGNEQFF. As DNA, the CDR3 is TGTGCCAGCAGTCCCCCATTGCGGGGTGGAAATGAGCAGTTCTTC.

This clone was seen only once. J is TRBJ2-2 and V is TRBV28; 10 bases line up with TRBD1. The CDR3 is 18 residues long. The J segment lost 7 bases and the V segment lost 7 bases, leaving 18 bases of the junction unmatched. Germline-derived CDR1 and CDR2 are MDHEN and SYDVKM. In DNA form, the CDR3 reads TGTGCCAGCACTCGGACAGGGGGGACGACTAGCCCGGGCGGGGAGCTGTTTTTT. Translation gives CASTRTGGTTSPGGELFF.

The genes are TRBV6-1 and TRBJ2-1, with D possibly matching TRBD2 (5 bases). Trimming shortened V by 2 bases and J by 5 bases, and 10 bases separated the two germline ends. The CDR3 is made up of 14 amino acids. Germline V gene data show CDR1 as MNHNS and CDR2 as SASEGT. The CDR3, as DNA: TGTGCCAGCAGTGAACGAGGGTACGACAATGAGCAGTTCTTC. This sequence encodes CASSERGYDNEQFF.

This rearrangement joins TRBV5-6 to TRBJ2-6; D perhaps matches TRBD2 (5 bases). The V and J ends lost 5 bases and 0 bases respectively, with 12 bases between them. This CDR3 is built from 16 residues. The V gene's germline CDR1 is SGHDT and CDR2 YYEEEE. CDR3: CASRRTGNSGANVLTF. For the CDR3, the DNA is TGTGCCAGCAGGCGGACGGGGAACTCTGGGGCCAACGTCCTGACTTTC.

This clone has a single count. The chain links TRBV28 to TRBJ1-2, with D hard to call. The CDR3 contains 14 residues. Trimming cost V 5 bases and J 8 bases, with 18 bases left between them. The germline CDR1 and CDR2 sequences are MDHEN and SYDVKM. The CDR3 here is CASSTRVPLGGYTF. CDR3 bases: TGTGCCAGCAGTACCCGGGTGCCCCTCGGAGGCTACACCTTC.

This clone was seen once. V is TRBV5-1 and J is TRBJ1-1, with 7 bases matching TRBD1. Germline V gene data show CDR1 as SGHRS and CDR2 as YFSETQ. CDR3 length: 16 amino acids. Losses at the gene ends were 0 bases for V and 0 bases for J; bases not matched to a gene: 5. The CDR3 DNA reads as TGCGCCAGCAGCTTGGGTGACAGGGATTTGAACACTGAAGCTTTCTTT. Protein: CASSLGDRDLNTEAFF.

V gene TRBV27 combines with J gene TRBJ1-4; no clear D gene. Germline V lookup: CDR1 MNHEY, CDR2 SMNVEV (reference sequence). Trimming left V 6 bases short and J 4 bases short, with 9 bases between. The CDR3 extends over 13 amino acids. The CDR3 reads CASRGRVNEKLFF. CDR3 sequence (DNA): TGTGCCAGCAGAGGGAGGGTTAATGAAAAACTGTTTTTT.

This clone appeared once. The chain combines TRBV5-1 with TRBJ2-1, with 8 positions matching TRBD2. This CDR3 has 15 amino acids. J gave up 8 bases and V 4 bases, and 11 bases lay outside the gene matches. From germline, CDR1 is SGHRS and CDR2 YFSETQ. The CDR3 spells CASSLNRGGVDEQFF. Written as DNA, the CDR3 is TGCGCCAGCAGCCTAAATCGGGGGGGCGTCGATGAGCAGTTCTTC.

This clone has just a few counts. The genes are TRBV28 and TRBJ1-6; 7 bases are shared with TRBD1. V lost 4 bases and J lost 7; bases outside the gene matches: 22. Per the germline V gene, CDR1 is MDHEN and CDR2 is SYDVKM. The CDR3 has 20 amino acids. The CDR3 region has the DNA TGTGCCAGCAGTTCCCCTCTCCTACGGGGACAGAGGTTTTGGAATTCACCCCTCCACTTT. This encodes CASSSPLLRGQRFWNSPLHF. The full variable domain, rest sourced from reference TRBV28 and TRBJ1-6, is DVKVTQSSRYLVKRTGEKVFLECVQDMDHENMFWYRQDPGLGLRLIYFSYDVKMKEKGDIPEGYSVSREKKERFSLILESASTNQTSMYLCASSSPLLRGQRFWNSPLHFGNGTRLTVT.

The J gene is TRBJ1-6, the V gene TRBV14; 11 bases are a match to TRBD1. Trimming removed 5 bases from V and 8 bases from J; junction bases left unmatched: 8. The CDR3 has 16 amino acids. CDR1 and CDR2 from the germline V gene are SGHDN and FVKESK. CDR3 protein: CASSLGDRGFYSPLHF. In nucleotides, the CDR3 is TGTGCCAGCAGCTTAGGGGACAGGGGGTTCTATTCACCCCTCCACTTT.

This sequence joins TRBV15 and TRBJ1-5; 10 bases fit TRBD1. The CDR3 runs to 14 residues. The V gene's germline CDR1 is LNHNV and CDR2 YYDKDF (reference sequence). V shed 1 base, J shed 6 bases, and the junction held 0 bases outside the gene matches. As DNA, the CDR3 is TGTGCCACCAGCAGAGGGACAGGGGGTCAGCCCCAGCATTTT. Translated, it gives CATSRGTGGQPQHF.